This TCR beta chain emerged from a study of beta chain features in type 1 diabetes. Study results and limitations: There was a moderate but significant shortening of TCRB CDR3s in all four CD4+ subsets of Type 1 diabetes patients.

Per donor, one heparinised blood draw averaged about 116 mL. This clone was observed a few times. No antigen is known for it. Expressed TCRB transcripts were sequenced because the isolated RNA had all been reverse transcribed beforehand. Assay used: immunoSEQ multiplex PCR; TCRdb lists only in-frame clones, some missing. The sample has about 200,000 clones, about 11% seen once. Trimming stripped 0 bases from V and 1 base from J, with 13 bases between. In germline, CDR1 is GTSNPN, CDR2 SVGIG (reference sequence). The CDR3 totals 16 residues. The sequence came from a man aged 18 to 30 in good health. The rearrangement links TRBV30 to TRBJ2-1, with D possibly being TRBD1 (5 bases). The material sequenced was central memory CD4+ T cells from blood. The CDR3 loop reads CAWSVGSQGSYNEQFF. Written as DNA, the CDR3 is TGTGCCTGGAGTGTAGGGTCCCAGGGATCCTACAATGAGCAGTTCTTC.